This record covers a single T cell receptor (beta chain). Its target is not known. The PCR contained 60 Vbeta and 13 Jbeta primers. TCRdb's table, derived via immunoSEQ multiplex PCR, lists solely in-frame clones and lacks some. Found here are some 180,000 clones, more than 65% of them singletons; the top ten hold approximately 2.6%. The data were taken from a study of cytomegalovirus exposure and HLA in healthy donors. Study-wide findings and caveats: The study recorded fewer than 200 TCR beta chains that were cytomegalovirus-associated.

CDR3 size: 12 residues. Germline lookup yields CDR1 ENHRY and CDR2 SYGVKD. This TCR was sampled from a female donor in good health and CMV-seronegative. This rearrangement joins TRBV10-3 to TRBJ2-5, with 8 bases lining up with TRBD2. The J call may be mistaken, given a closer DNA end match to TRBJ2-7. Sequencing was performed on PBMCs. In DNA, the CDR3 is TGTGCCATCAGGGGTAGCGGGAACGAGCAGTACTTC. The encoded protein is CAIRGSGNEQYF.